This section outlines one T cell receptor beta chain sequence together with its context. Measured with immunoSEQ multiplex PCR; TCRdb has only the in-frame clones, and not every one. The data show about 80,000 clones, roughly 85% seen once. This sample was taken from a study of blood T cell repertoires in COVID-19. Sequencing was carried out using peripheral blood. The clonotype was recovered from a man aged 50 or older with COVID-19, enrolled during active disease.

The CDR3 sequence: CASSQGAGRGGYTF. As DNA, the CDR3 is TGCGCCAGCAGCCAAGGGGCAGGGCGGGGTGGCTACACCTTC. The chain has TRBV4-1 and TRBJ1-2; the D gene is possibly TRBD1 (5 bases). The CDR3 is 14 amino acids. In germline, CDR1 is MGHRA, CDR2 YSYEKL. Trimming left V 1 base short and J 7 bases short, with 13 bases between.